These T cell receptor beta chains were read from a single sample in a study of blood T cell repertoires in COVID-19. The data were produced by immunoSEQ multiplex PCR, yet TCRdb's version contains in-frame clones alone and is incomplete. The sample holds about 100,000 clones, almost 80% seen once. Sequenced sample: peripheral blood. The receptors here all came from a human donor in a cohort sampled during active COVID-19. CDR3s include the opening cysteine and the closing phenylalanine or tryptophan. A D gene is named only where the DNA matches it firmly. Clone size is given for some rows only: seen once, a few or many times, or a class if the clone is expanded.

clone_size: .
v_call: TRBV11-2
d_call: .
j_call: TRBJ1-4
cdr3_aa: CASRKWGGTNEKLFF
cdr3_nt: TGTGCCAGCCGAAAGTGGGGGGGGACTAATGAAAAACTGTTTTTT

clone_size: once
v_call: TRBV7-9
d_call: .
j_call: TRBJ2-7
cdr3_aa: CASSLKGPTGTYEQYF
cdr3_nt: TGTGCCAGCAGCTTAAAAGGGCCCACGGGAACCTACGAGCAGTACTTC

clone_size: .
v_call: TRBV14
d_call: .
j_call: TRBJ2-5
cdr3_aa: CASSQEGRAWETQYF
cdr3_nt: TGTGCCAGCAGCCAAGAGGGCAGGGCATGGGAGACCCAGTACTTC

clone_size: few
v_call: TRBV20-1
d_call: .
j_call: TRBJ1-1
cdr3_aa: CSASGGLNTEAFF
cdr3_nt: TGCAGTGCTAGTGGGGGGCTGAACACTGAAGCTTTCTTT

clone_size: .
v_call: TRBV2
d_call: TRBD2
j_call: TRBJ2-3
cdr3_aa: CASSEIGGSSQYF
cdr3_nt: TGTGCCAGCAGTGAAATAGGCGGGAGTTCACAGTATTTT

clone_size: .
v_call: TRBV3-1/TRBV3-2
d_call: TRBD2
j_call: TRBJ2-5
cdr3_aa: CASSPRRLAGETQYF
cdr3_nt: TGTGCCAGCAGCCCCCGAAGGTTAGCGGGGGAGACCCAGTACTTC

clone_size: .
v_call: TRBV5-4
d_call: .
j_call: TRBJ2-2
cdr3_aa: CASSLEREPNTGELFF
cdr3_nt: TGTGCCAGCAGCTTGGAACGGGAGCCGAACACCGGGGAGCTGTTTTTT

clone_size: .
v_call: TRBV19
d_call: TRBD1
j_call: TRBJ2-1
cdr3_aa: CASSFSGQGYEQFF
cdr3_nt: TGTGCCAGTAGTTTCAGCGGACAGGGCTATGAGCAGTTCTTC

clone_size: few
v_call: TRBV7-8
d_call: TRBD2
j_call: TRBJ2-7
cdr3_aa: CASSWLAGPFDEQYF
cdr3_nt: TGTGCCAGCAGCTGGTTAGCGGGGCCTTTTGACGAGCAGTACTTC

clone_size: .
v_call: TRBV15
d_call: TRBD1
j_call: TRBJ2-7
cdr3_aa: CATSRGQGEHEQYF
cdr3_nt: TGTGCCACCAGCAGGGGACAGGGGGAACACGAGCAGTACTTC

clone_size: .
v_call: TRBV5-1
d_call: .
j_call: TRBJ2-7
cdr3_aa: CASSLAVTGSGGDEQYF
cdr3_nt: TGCGCCAGCAGCTTGGCAGTCACAGGGTCCGGAGGTGACGAGCAGTACTTC

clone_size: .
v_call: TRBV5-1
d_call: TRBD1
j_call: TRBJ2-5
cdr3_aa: CASRPDRVIETQYF
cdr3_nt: TGCGCCAGCAGACCTGACAGGGTGATCGAGACCCAGTACTTC

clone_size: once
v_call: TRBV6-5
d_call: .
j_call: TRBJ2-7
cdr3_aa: CASSYSTPSSYEQYF
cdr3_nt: TGTGCCAGCAGTTACTCGACACCTTCCTCCTACGAGCAGTACTTC

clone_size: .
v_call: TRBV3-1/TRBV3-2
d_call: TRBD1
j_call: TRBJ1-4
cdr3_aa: CASSPYRGLGEKLFF
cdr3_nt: TGTGCCAGCAGCCCCTACAGGGGGCTGGGGGAAAAACTGTTTTTT

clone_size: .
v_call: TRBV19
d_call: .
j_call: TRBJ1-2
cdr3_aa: CASSRPSTGTYGYTF
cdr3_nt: TGTGCCAGTAGTAGGCCAAGCACAGGGACCTATGGCTACACCTTC

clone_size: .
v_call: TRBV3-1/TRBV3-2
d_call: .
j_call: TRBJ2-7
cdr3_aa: CASSQVVSFYEQYF
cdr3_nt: TGTGCCAGCAGCCAAGTGGTTAGTTTTTACGAGCAGTACTTC

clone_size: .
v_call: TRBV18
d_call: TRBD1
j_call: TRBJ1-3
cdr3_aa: CASSSVQGNSGNTIYF
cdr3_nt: TGTGCCAGCTCATCGGTACAGGGGAACTCTGGAAACACCATATATTTT

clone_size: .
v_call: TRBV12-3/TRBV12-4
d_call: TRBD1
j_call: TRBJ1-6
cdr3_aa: CASSPADRVPLHF
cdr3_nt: TGTGCCAGCAGCCCAGCCGACAGGGTTCCCCTCCACTTT

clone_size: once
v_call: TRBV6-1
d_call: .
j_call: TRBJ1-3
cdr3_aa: CASWRQALSGNTIYF
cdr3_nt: TGTGCCAGCTGGCGACAGGCCCTCTCTGGAAACACCATATATTTT

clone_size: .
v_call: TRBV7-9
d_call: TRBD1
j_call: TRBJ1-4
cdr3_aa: CASSLEGTGANEKLFF
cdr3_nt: TGTGCCAGCAGCTTAGAAGGGACAGGGGCTAATGAAAAACTGTTTTTT

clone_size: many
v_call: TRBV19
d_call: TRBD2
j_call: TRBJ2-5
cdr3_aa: CASSIRAGGGQETQYF
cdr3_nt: TGTGCCAGTAGTATCCGAGCGGGAGGAGGACAAGAGACCCAGTACTTC